These 23 T cell receptor beta chains share one sample of origin, sequenced in a study of PD-1 blockade in classical Hodgkin lymphoma. Autologous stem cell transplantation was followed by relapse in every patient, and brentuximab vedotin exposure varied. Assay used: immunoSEQ multiplex PCR; TCRdb lists only in-frame clones, some missing. The data show about 98,000 clones, about nine tenths seen once. Specimen: peripheral blood mononuclear cells (PBMCs), collected at baseline. Receptor source: a human donor with classical Hodgkin lymphoma.

The table lists this clone with a few counts. The chain combines TRBV5-7 with TRBJ2-7; 7 bases line up with TRBD1. TRBV5-7 is known as an ORF, though its function is uncertain. The CDR3 runs 14 residues. With 4 bases clipped from V and 2 bases from J, the junction kept 6 bases outside the gene matches. CDR3 sequence: CASSERGQTYEQYF. The CDR3 nucleotides are TGTGCCAGCAGCGAGAGGGGGCAAACCTACGAGCAGTACTTC.

The rearrangement links TRBV10-3 to TRBJ1-1, with TRBD1 matching 7 bases. The CDR3 runs to 14 residues. V gave up 4 bases and J gave up 1 base; unmatched junction bases: 3. The germline gives CDR1 ENHRY, CDR2 SYGVKD. The CDR3 here is CAISVRQGNTEAFF. CDR3 coding DNA: TGTGCCATCAGTGTCCGACAGGGGAACACTGAAGCTTTCTTT.

The chain employs TRBV18 and TRBJ2-2, with 11 bases fitting TRBD1. This CDR3 has 15 residues. Germline-derived CDR1 and CDR2 are KGHSH and LQKENI. The J segment lost 3 bases and the V segment lost 5 bases, leaving 2 bases of the junction unmatched. This CDR3 is CASSLGQGDTGELFF. Here the CDR3 DNA reads TGTGCCAGCTCATTGGGACAGGGGGACACCGGGGAGCTGTTTTTT.

This clone is a singleton in its sample. V usage is TRBV27 and J usage is TRBJ2-7, with D maybe TRBD2 (6 bases). The CDR3 runs 15 residues. Germline V lookup: CDR1 MNHEY, CDR2 SMNVEV (reference sequence). Trimming took 2 bases from V and 4 from J, leaving 15 bases between them. The CDR3 loop reads CASSLNGRGAYEQYF. For the CDR3, the DNA is TGTGCCAGCAGTTTAAACGGGAGAGGGGCTTACGAGCAGTACTTC.

This clone occurred a few times. V and J are TRBV7-3 and TRBJ2-1, with 11 bases fitting TRBD2. Germline values: CDR1 SGHTA, CDR2 FQGTGA. This CDR3 comprises 14 residues. The CDR3 DNA reads TGTGCAACTAGTCCGGGACTAGCGGTCAATGAGCAGTTCTTC. Its protein is CATSPGLAVNEQFF.

The chain has TRBV21-1 and TRBJ2-7; TRBD1, the table's D call, was not compared with the DNA. TRBV21-1 is a pseudogene segment. The CDR3 extends over 19 amino acids. CDR3 region: CAAREGQADLRFHSYEQYF. The CDR3 DNA follows: TGTGCCGCCAGAGAGGGACAGGCAGATTTACGATTCCACTCCTACGAGCAGTACTTC.

The V call is TRBV5-6, the J call TRBJ2-3, with TRBD2 identical over 11 bases. The CDR3 covers 19 residues. CDR1 is SGHDT, CDR2 YYEEEE, per germline. J was trimmed by 3 bases and V by 1 base; bases with no gene match: 13. The DNA of the CDR3 is TGTGCCAGCAGCTTGCTGGTTTCGGCTAGCGGGAGGCGGACAGATACGCAGTATTTT. Amino acid sequence: CASSLLVSASGRRTDTQYF.

The chain employs TRBV28 and TRBJ2-3; 10 bases are shared with TRBD1. V shed 4 bases and J 2 bases; nucleotides not matched to a gene: 12. The CDR3 is made up of 18 amino acids. CDR1 is MDHEN and CDR2 is SYDVKM in the germline V gene. Here the CDR3 DNA reads TGTGCCAGCAGTTCCCCCCGGCGAGACAGGGGGCCCACAGATACGCAGTATTTT. Translating it yields CASSSPRRDRGPTDTQYF.

The chain joins TRBV27 to TRBJ2-5; TRBD1 might be the D (6 bases). The V gene's germline CDR1 is MNHEY and CDR2 SMNVEV (reference sequence). CDR3 length: 14 amino acids. V lost 5 bases, J lost 4 bases, and 14 bases lay in between. The CDR3 is CASSQNREPETQYF. Written as DNA, the CDR3 is TGTGCCAGCAGTCAAAACAGGGAGCCAGAGACCCAGTACTTC.

This chain joins TRBV28 and TRBJ2-6; D uncertain. Germline V lookup: CDR1 MDHEN, CDR2 SYDVKM. The CDR3 is 17 amino acids. V lost 4 bases and J 2 bases, leaving 15 bases between the germline ends. CDR3 in amino acids: CASSSSSFGPGANVLTF. The CDR3 DNA reads as TGTGCCAGCAGTTCCAGTTCCTTCGGCCCTGGGGCCAACGTCCTGACTTTC. Filled out from reference TRBV28 and TRBJ2-6, the complete variable domain reads DVKVTQSSRYLVKRTGEKVFLECVQDMDHENMFWYRQDPGLGLRLIYFSYDVKMKEKGDIPEGYSVSREKKERFSLILESASTNQTSMYLCASSSSSFGPGANVLTFGAGSRLTVL.

This clone was counted a single time. The rearrangement uses TRBV2 and TRBJ1-1, with a weak D call TRBD1 (6 bases). Germline CDR1 SNHLY, CDR2 FYNNEI. This CDR3 is 12 amino acids long. The germline V and J ends were trimmed by 4 bases and 6 bases, with 9 bases remaining between them. CDR3 region: CASSGRQAEAFF. The CDR3 nucleotides are TGTGCCAGCAGTGGACGACAGGCTGAAGCTTTCTTT.

This clone was detected only a few times. In DNA, the CDR3 is TGTGCCAGCAGTGAGGGCCCCGGGGAGCTGTTTTTT. It translates to CASSEGPGELFF. The chain is built from TRBV7-8 and TRBJ2-2; TRBD2 might be the D (5 bases). Looked up from germline, CDR1 is SGHVS and CDR2 is FQNEAQ. Trimming removed 6 bases at V and 6 bases at J, with 8 bases between. The CDR3 runs to 12 residues.

The V gene is TRBV27, the J gene TRBJ2-1, with D possibly being TRBD2 (5 bases). Germline CDR1 MNHEY, CDR2 SMNVEV (reference sequence). Trimming cost V 7 bases and J 0 bases, with 25 bases left between them. This CDR3 region has 19 residues. The CDR3 DNA reads TGTGCCAGCAAAAAACCCCCATCAGGTCCGGGAAGCTCCTACAATGAGCAGTTCTTC. This sequence encodes CASKKPPSGPGSSYNEQFF.

This chain uses TRBV19 with TRBJ1-1, with D maybe TRBD1 (5 bases). This CDR3 spans 13 amino acids. Germline-derived CDR1 and CDR2 are LNHDA and SQIVND (reference sequence). V lost 8 bases to trimming and J lost 4 bases, with 14 bases between them. This CDR3 is CASAFLGGTEAFF. Written as DNA, the CDR3 is TGTGCCAGTGCGTTCCTGGGGGGCACTGAAGCTTTCTTT.

The V gene is TRBV30, the J gene TRBJ1-6; no definite D call. CDR1 is GTSNPN, CDR2 SVGIG, per germline (reference sequence). There are 14 residues in the CDR3. The V and J ends lost 0 bases and 7 bases respectively, with 10 bases between them. CDR3 DNA sequence: TGTGCCTGGAGTGTCGGACGGGTAAATTCACCCCTCCACTTT. Translation gives CAWSVGRVNSPLHF.

The rearrangement links TRBV27 to TRBJ2-7; D call uncertain. The CDR3 is 11 amino acids. Germline V lookup: CDR1 MNHEY, CDR2 SMNVEV (reference sequence). V was pared by 6 bases and J by 4 bases, with 7 bases between. Here the CDR3 reads CASRHGYEQYF. The CDR3 DNA follows: TGTGCCAGCAGGCACGGATACGAGCAGTACTTC.

The chain is built from TRBV18 and TRBJ1-1; D not resolved. The CDR3 is made up of 12 amino acids. Trimming shortened V by 4 bases and J by 3 bases, and 6 bases separated the two germline ends. Per the germline V gene, CDR1 is KGHSH and CDR2 is LQKENI. CDR3 nucleotide sequence: TGTGCCAGCTCACTGTCGGACACTGAAGCTTTCTTT. It codes for CASSLSDTEAFF.

About this clone itself: Possible read error: a much larger clone is one base away. The V and J genes are TRBV7-9 and TRBJ1-1; TRBD1 aligns across 7 bases. Germline CDR1 reads SEHNR; CDR2 reads FQNEAQ (reference sequence). There are 14 residues in the CDR3. J gave up 1 base and V 1 base, and 0 bases lay outside the gene matches. The CDR3 DNA sequence: TGTGCCAGCAGCTTAGGGACAGGGAACACTGAAGCTTTCTTT. Protein product: CASSLGTGNTEAFF.

The chain uses TRBV28 and TRBJ1-1, with D unresolved. V shed 2 bases and J shed 1 base, with 14 bases lying between them. CDR3 length: 16 amino acids. CDR1 and CDR2 from the germline V gene are MDHEN and SYDVKM. Written as DNA, the CDR3 is TGTGCCAGCAGTTTAGGACTCTACGGCGGGAACACTGAAGCTTTCTTT. It is translated as CASSLGLYGGNTEAFF. The variable domain in full, completed from reference TRBV28 and TRBJ1-1, reads DVKVTQSSRYLVKRTGEKVFLECVQDMDHENMFWYRQDPGLGLRLIYFSYDVKMKEKGDIPEGYSVSREKKERFSLILESASTNQTSMYLCASSLGLYGGNTEAFFGQGTRLTVV.

The chain employs TRBV2 and TRBJ2-3; TRBD2 matches 10 bases. Germline V gene sequence: CDR1 SNHLY, CDR2 FYNNEI. V was clipped by 6 bases and J by 4 bases; unmatched bases: 10. This CDR3 comprises 16 residues. The CDR3 loop is CASSAASGRVSDTQYF. The CDR3 region has the DNA TGTGCCAGCAGCGCCGCGAGCGGGAGGGTATCAGATACGCAGTATTTT.

This clone was seen a handful of times. In nucleotides, the CDR3 is TGTGCCAGCAGCGTAGGGGTCAGCGGATCAGATACGCAGTATTTT. Its protein is CASSVGVSGSDTQYF. The rearrangement joins TRBV9 to TRBJ2-3; maybe TRBD2 (5 bases). Looked up from germline, CDR1 is SGDLS and CDR2 is YYNGEE. Trimming took off 0 bases at V and 4 bases at J, with 12 bases between the two ends. The CDR3 loop spans 15 amino acids.

The gene calls are TRBV27 and TRBJ1-2, with no clear D. The V and J ends lost 1 base and 6 bases respectively, with 9 bases between them. CDR1 and CDR2 (germline): MNHEY, SMNVEV (reference sequence). The CDR3 sequence is 13 residues long. The CDR3 bases are TGTGCCAGCAGTTTATATCAGAGCGATGGCTACACCTTC. Translated, it gives CASSLYQSDGYTF.

This chain connects TRBV23-1 to TRBJ2-3; D possibly corresponds to TRBD1 (6 bases). TRBV23-1 counts as an open reading frame of uncertain function. The CDR3 extends over 13 amino acids. V was pared by 9 bases and J by 3 bases, with 13 bases between. Here the CDR3 DNA reads TGCGCCAGTAAGACAGGCCCGACAGATACGCAGTATTTT. Amino acid sequence: CASKTGPTDTQYF.